The 7 T cell receptor beta chains below all came from one sample that was sequenced in a study of shared clonotypes between healthy human individuals. Assay used: immunoSEQ multiplex PCR; TCRdb lists only in-frame clones, some missing. This table has around 2.5 million clones, 93% appearing once. Input material: naive CD4+ T cells from PBMCs. Subset denoted: CD45RA+ positively selected. All receptors derive from a man younger than 30 in good health. Some clones in this sample may be carry-over from other donors' samples.

The chain uses TRBV5-8 and TRBJ1-4; no definite D call. Germline lookup yields CDR1 SGHTS and CDR2 YDEGEE. The CDR3 sequence is 14 residues long. V was clipped by 1 base and J by 7 bases, with 11 bases between them. CDR3 nucleotide sequence: TGTGCCAGCAGCTTGCGCCCCTCAAGTGAAAAACTGTTTTTT. It specifies CASSLRPSSEKLFF.

The chain joins TRBV15 to TRBJ1-2; 9 nucleotides align to TRBD1. The J segment lost 4 bases and the V segment lost 5 bases, leaving 2 bases of the junction unmatched. Germline lookup yields CDR1 LNHNV and CDR2 YYDKDF (reference sequence). The CDR3 length is 13 residues. This chain's CDR3 is CATSAGQGYGYTF. The CDR3 DNA reads TGTGCCACCAGCGCGGGACAGGGCTATGGCTACACCTTC.

Here the CDR3 DNA reads TGTGCCAGCAGTGAGGTCCCCTCACAGGGGGGCACAGATACGCAGTATTTT. This gives the protein CASSEVPSQGGTDTQYF. The genes are TRBV25-1 and TRBJ2-3; 8 nucleotides match TRBD1. Germline CDR1 MGHDK, CDR2 SYGVNS. After removal of 3 bases from V and 1 base from J, the junction contained 9 bases not matched to a gene. This CDR3 spans 17 amino acids.

This chain connects TRBV18 to TRBJ2-3; 7 positions agree with TRBD1. V lost 6 bases and J lost 3; bases outside the gene matches: 9. This CDR3 region has 15 residues. Germline assignment: CDR1 KGHSH and CDR2 LQKENI. The CDR3 spells CASSSRQGGTDTQYF. DNA for the CDR3: TGTGCCAGCTCCTCCCGACAGGGCGGAACAGATACGCAGTATTTT.

This chain links TRBV10-3 with TRBJ1-3; D unclear. With 7 bases removed from V and 0 bases from J, the gap between germline ends came to 10 bases. The CDR3 has 14 amino acids. In germline, CDR1 is ENHRY, CDR2 SYGVKD. CDR3 amino acids: CAIIGAASGNTIYF. CDR3 nucleotides: TGTGCCATCATCGGCGCAGCCTCTGGAAACACCATATATTTT.

This chain links TRBV6-5 with TRBJ2-5, with unresolved D. The CDR3 loop spans 14 amino acids. Trimming shortened V by 8 bases and J by 4 bases, and 17 bases separated the two germline ends. Germline lookup yields CDR1 MNHEY and CDR2 SVGAGI. The CDR3 DNA reads TGTGCCAGCCGTATAAGTAGGGTTGGAGAGACCCAGTACTTC. Translation: CASRISRVGETQYF.

This chain connects TRBV18 to TRBJ2-7; perhaps D is TRBD1 or TRBD2 (5 bases each). The CDR3 covers 13 residues. Germline lookup yields CDR1 KGHSH and CDR2 LQKENI. V was pared by 4 bases and J by 6 bases, with 13 bases between. The CDR3 bases are TGTGCCAGCTCACAACCTGGGACGGTCGAGCAGTACTTC. Protein sequence: CASSQPGTVEQYF.